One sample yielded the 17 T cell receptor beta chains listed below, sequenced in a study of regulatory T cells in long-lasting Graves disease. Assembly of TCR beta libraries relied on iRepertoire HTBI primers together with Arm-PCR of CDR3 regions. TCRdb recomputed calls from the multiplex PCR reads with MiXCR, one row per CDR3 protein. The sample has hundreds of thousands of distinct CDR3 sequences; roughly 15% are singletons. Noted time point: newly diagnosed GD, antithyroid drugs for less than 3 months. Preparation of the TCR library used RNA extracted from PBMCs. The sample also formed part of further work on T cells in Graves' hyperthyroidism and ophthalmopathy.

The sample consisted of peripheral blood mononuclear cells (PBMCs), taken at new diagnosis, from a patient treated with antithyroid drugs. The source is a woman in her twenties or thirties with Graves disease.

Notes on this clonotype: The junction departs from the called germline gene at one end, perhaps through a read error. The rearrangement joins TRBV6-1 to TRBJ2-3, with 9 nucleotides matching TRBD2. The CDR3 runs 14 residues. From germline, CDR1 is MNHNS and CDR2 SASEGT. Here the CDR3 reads CASSADLLAGRSVF. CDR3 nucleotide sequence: TGTGCCAGCAGTGCAGACCTCCTAGCGGGGAGATCCGTTTTT.

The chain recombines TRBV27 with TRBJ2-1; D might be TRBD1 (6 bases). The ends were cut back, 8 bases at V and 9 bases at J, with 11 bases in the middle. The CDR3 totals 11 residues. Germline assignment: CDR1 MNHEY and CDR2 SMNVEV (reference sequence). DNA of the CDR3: TGTGCCAGCGAACAGGGTTTTGAGCAGTTCTTC. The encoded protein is CASEQGFEQFF.

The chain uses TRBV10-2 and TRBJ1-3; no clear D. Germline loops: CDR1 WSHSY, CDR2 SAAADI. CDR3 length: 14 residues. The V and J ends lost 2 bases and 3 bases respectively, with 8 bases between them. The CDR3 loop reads CASSEGSGGNTIYF. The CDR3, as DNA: TGCGCCAGCAGTGAGGGCTCTGGTGGAAACACCATATATTTT.

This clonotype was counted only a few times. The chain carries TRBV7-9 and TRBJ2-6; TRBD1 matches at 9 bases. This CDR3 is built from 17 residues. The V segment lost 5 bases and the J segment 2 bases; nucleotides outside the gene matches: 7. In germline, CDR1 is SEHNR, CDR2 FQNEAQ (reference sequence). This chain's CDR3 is CASSPGQGRAGANVLTF. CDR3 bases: TGTGCCAGCAGCCCTGGACAGGGGCGGGCTGGGGCCAACGTCCTGACTTTC.

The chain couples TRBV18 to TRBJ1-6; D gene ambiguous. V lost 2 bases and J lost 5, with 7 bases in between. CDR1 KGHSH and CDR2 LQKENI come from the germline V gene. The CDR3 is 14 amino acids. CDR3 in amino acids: CASSPFSDNSPLHF. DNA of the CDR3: TGTGCCAGCTCACCATTTAGCGATAATTCACCCCTCCACTTT.

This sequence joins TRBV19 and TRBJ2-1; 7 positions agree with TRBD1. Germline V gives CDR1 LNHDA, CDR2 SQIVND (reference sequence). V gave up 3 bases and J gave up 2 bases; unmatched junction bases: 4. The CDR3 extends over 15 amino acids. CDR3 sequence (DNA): TGTGCCAGTAGTATCGGAACAGGGGCCTACAATGAGCAGTTCTTC. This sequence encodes CASSIGTGAYNEQFF.

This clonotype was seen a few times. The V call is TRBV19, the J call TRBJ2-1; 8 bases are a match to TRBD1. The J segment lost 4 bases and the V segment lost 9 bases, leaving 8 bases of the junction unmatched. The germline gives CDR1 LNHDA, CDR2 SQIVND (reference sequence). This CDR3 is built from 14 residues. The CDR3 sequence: CARDREDLYNEQFF. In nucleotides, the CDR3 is TGTGCCAGGGACAGGGAGGACCTATACAATGAGCAGTTCTTC.

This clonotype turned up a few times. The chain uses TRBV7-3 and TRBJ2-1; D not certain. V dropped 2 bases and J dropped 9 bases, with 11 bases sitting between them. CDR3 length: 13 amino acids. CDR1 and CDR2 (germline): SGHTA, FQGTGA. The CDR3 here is CASSLPHSGEQFF. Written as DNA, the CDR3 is TGTGCCAGCAGCTTACCCCACTCTGGTGAGCAGTTCTTC.

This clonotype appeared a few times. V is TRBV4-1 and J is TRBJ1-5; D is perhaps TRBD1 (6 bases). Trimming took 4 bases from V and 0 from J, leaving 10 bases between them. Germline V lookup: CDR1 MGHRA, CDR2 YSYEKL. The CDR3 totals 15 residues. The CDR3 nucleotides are TGCGCCAGCAGCCGGGGGGCGGATAGCAATCAGCCCCAGCATTTT. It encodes CASSRGADSNQPQHF.

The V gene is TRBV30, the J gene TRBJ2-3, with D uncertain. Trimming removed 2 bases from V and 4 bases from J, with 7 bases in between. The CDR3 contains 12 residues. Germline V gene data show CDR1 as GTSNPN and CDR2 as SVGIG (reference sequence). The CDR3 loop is CAWSPRADTQYF. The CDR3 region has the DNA TGTGCCTGGAGTCCCAGAGCAGATACGCAGTATTTT.

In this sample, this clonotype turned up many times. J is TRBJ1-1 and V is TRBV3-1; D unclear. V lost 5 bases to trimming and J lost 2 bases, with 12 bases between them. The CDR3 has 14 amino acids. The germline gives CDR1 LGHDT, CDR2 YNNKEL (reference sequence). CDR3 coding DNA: TGTGCCAGCAGCGTCCGACCATTCAACACTGAAGCTTTCTTT. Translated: CASSVRPFNTEAFF. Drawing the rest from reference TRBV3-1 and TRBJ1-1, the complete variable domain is DTAVSQTPKYLVTQMGNDKSIKCEQNLGHDTMYWYKQDSKKFLKIMFSYNNKELIINETVPNRFSPKSPDKAHLNLHINSLELGDSAVYFCASSVRPFNTEAFFGQGTRLTVV.

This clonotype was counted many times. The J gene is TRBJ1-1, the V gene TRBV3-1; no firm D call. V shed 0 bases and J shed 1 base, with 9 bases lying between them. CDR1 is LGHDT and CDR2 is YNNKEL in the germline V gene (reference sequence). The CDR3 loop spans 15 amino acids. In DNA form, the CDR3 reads TGTGCCAGCAGCCAAGAGCCTCTCAAGAACACTGAAGCTTTCTTT. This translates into CASSQEPLKNTEAFF.

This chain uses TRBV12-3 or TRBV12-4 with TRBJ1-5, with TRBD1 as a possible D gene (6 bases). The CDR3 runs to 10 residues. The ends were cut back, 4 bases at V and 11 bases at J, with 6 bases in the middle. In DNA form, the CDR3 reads TGTGCCAGCAGTTCAGGGGCCCAGCATTTT. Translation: CASSSGAQHF.

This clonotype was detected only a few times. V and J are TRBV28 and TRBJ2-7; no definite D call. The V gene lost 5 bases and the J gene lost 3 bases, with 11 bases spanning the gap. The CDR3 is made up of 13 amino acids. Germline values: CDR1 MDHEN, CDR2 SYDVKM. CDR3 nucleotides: TGTGCCAGCAGTGGCTTGAACCTCTACGAGCAGTACTTC. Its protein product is CASSGLNLYEQYF.

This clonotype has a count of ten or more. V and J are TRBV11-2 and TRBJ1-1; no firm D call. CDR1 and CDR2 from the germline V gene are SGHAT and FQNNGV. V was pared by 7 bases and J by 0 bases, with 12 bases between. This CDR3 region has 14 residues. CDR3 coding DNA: TGTGCCAGCACCTTCGGACGGGTGAACACTGAAGCTTTCTTT. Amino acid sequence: CASTFGRVNTEAFF.

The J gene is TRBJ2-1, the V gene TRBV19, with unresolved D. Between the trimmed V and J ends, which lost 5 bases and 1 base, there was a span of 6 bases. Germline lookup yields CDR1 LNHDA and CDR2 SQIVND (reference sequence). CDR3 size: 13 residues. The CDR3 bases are TGTGCCAGTAGTCGTCTTTCCTACAATGAGCAGTTCTTC. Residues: CASSRLSYNEQFF.

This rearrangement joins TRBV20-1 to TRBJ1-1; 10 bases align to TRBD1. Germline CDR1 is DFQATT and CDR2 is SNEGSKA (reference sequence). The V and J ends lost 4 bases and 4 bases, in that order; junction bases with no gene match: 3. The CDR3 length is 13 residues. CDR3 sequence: CSATRTGGTEAFF. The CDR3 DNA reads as TGCAGTGCTACAAGGACAGGGGGCACTGAAGCTTTCTTT.